This T cell receptor (beta chain) was obtained from a study of cytomegalovirus exposure and HLA in healthy donors. Study-wide points: Later examination showed HLA-associated TCR beta chains had greater clonal expansion than equally common others. Researchers reported in a later analysis that a missense DCLRE1C variant was tied to TCR beta V- and J-gene trimming. In vitro assays verified that three CMV-associated chains recognized CMV antigens specifically. HLA-A and HLA-B allele assignments for most subjects were reportedly predicted accurately using TCR beta sequences.

CDR1 and CDR2 (germline): SGHTA, FQGNSA. The CDR3 runs 15 residues. Trimming took off 1 base at V and 4 bases at J, with 13 bases between the two ends. The PCR used 60 Vbeta and 13 Jbeta primers. This table comes from immunoSEQ multiplex PCR, and its TCRdb copy is limited to in-frame clones, with some not included. The profile shows roughly 120,000 clones, 80% of them singletons. Regarding this clone: Its target is not known.

The clonotype originates from a man aged 25-45 years in good health and CMV-seronegative. J is TRBJ2-5 and V is TRBV7-2; tentatively, D is TRBD2 (5 bases). The sample was PBMCs. CDR3 residues: CASSLVSGLLETQYF. The CDR3 DNA follows: TGTGCCAGCAGCTTAGTTTCGGGATTATTAGAGACCCAGTACTTC.